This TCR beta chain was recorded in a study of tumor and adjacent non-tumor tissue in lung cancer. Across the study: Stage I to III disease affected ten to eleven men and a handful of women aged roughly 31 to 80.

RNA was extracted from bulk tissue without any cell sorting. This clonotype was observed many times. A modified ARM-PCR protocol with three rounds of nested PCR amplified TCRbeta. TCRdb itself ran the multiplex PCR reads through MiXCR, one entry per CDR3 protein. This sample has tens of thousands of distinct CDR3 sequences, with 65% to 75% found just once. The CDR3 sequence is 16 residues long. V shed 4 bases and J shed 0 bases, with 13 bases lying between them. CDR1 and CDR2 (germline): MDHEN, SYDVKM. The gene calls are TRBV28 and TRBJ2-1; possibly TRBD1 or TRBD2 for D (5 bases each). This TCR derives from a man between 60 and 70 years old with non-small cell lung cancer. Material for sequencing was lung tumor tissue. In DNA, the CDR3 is TGTGCCAGCAGTTCCCCAGCAGGGAGCTCCTACAATGAGCAGTTCTTC. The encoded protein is CASSSPAGSSYNEQFF. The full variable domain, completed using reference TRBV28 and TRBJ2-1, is DVKVTQSSRYLVKRTGEKVFLECVQDMDHENMFWYRQDPGLGLRLIYFSYDVKMKEKGDIPEGYSVSREKKERFSLILESASTNQTSMYLCASSSPAGSSYNEQFFGPGTRLTVL.